This TCR beta chain was sequenced for a study of cytomegalovirus exposure and HLA in healthy donors. Only one count was recorded for this clone. Its antigen is not identified. The CDR3 covers 14 residues. CDR1 and CDR2 (germline): SGHNT, YENEEA. V lost 5 bases and J lost 6; bases outside the gene matches: 8. Study outcomes and limitations: There were about 160 TCR beta chains listed as cytomegalovirus-associated.

Repertoires were generated with immunoSEQ multiplex PCR, while TCRdb's copy carries only in-frame clones and drops some. The data contain over 85,000 clones, around nine tenths of them seen just once; the ten biggest clones take up approximately 1.4%. The TCR sequence derives from a woman aged 25 to 45 in good health and CMV-seropositive. Material for sequencing was PBMCs. This rearrangement joins TRBV11-3 to TRBJ2-3; 7 nucleotides agree with TRBD2. The chain's CDR3 is CASSRGGRRDTQYF. The CDR3 coding sequence is TGTGCCAGCAGCCGGGGCGGGAGAAGGGATACGCAGTATTTT.